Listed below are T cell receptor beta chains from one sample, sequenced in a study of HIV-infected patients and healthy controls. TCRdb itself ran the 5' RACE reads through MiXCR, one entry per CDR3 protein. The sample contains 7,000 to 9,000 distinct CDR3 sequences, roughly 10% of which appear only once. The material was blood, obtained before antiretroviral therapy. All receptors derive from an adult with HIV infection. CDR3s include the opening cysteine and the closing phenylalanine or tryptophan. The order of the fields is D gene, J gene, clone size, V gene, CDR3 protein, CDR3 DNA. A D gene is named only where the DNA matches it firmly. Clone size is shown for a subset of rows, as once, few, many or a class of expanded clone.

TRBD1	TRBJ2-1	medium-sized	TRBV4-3	CASSQDRGQYNEQFF	TGCGCCAGCAGCCAAGACAGGGGGCAGTACAATGAGCAGTTCTTC
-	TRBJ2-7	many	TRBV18	CASSPLQGGAYEQYF	TGTGCCAGCTCACCGTTACAGGGAGGAGCGTATGAGCAGTACTTC
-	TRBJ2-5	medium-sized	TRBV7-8	CASRPGPVESGTQYF	TGTGCCAGCAGACCGGGCCCCGTCGAGTCGGGGACCCAGTACTTC
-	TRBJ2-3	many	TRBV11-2	CASKGGSTDTQYF	TGTGCCAGCAAGGGCGGTAGCACAGATACGCAGTATTTT
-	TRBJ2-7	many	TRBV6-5	CARALTGYEQYF	TGTGCCAGGGCCTTAACAGGGTACGAGCAGTACTTC
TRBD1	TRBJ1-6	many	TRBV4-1	CASSQDPRQGAGNSPLHF	TGCGCCAGCAGCCAAGATCCTAGACAGGGGGCGGGAAATTCACCCCTCCACTTT
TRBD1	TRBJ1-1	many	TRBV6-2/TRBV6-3	CASSTGDRDTEAFF	TGTGCCAGCAGTACCGGAGACAGGGACACTGAAGCTTTCTTT
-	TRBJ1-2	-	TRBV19	CASSIAGNYGYTF	TGTGCCAGTAGTATAGCCGGGAACTATGGCTACACCTTC
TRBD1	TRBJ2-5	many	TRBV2	CASSEAAGTGKETQYF	TGTGCCAGCAGTGAAGCTGCCGGGACAGGGAAAGAGACCCAGTACTTC
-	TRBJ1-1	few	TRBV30	CAWSLALNTEAFF	TGTGCCTGGAGTTTGGCCTTGAACACTGAAGCTTTCTTT
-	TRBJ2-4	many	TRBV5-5	CASSAWTENIQYF	TGTGCCAGCAGCGCCTGGACAGAAAACATTCAGTACTTC
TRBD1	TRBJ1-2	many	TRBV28	CSSGGINYGYTF	TGTTCATCAGGGGGCATCAACTATGGCTACACCTTC
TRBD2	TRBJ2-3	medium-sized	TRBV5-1	CASSLHSGTSLFTDTQYF	TGCGCCAGCAGCCTTCATAGCGGGACCTCCCTGTTCACAGATACGCAGTATTTT
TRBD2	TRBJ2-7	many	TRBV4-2	CASSQDSGRAYEQYF	TGTGCCAGCAGCCAAGATAGCGGGAGGGCCTACGAGCAGTACTTC
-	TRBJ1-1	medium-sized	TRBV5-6	CASSLEGFNTEAFF	TGTGCCAGCAGCTTGGAGGGGTTCAACACTGAAGCTTTCTTT
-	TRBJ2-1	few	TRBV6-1	CASSEGLSSGASSYNEQFF	TGTGCCAGCAGTGAAGGTCTGAGCTCGGGAGCAAGCTCCTACAATGAGCAGTTCTTC
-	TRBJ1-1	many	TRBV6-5	CASSYLTKGNTEAFF	TGTGCCAGCAGTTACCTGACAAAGGGGAACACTGAAGCTTTCTTT
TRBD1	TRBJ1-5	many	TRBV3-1	CASSMGQLNQPQHF	TGTGCCAGCAGCATGGGACAGCTCAATCAGCCCCAGCATTTT
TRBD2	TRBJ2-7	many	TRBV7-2	CASSRAGGPYEQYF	TGTGCCAGCAGTCGAGCGGGAGGCCCCTACGAGCAGTACTTC
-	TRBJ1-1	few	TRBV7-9	CASSDRPNEAFF	TGTGCCAGCAGCGACAGACCAAATGAAGCTTTCTTT
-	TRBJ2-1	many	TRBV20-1	CSAYSGGGGYNEQFF	TGCAGTGCTTATTCGGGGGGAGGGGGTTACAATGAGCAGTTCTTC
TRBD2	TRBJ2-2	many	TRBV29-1	CSVAGGYTGELFF	TGCAGCGTAGCGGGGGGTTACACCGGGGAGCTGTTTTTT
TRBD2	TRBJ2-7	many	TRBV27	CASSLLAGVPAYEQYF	TGTGCCAGCAGTTTACTAGCGGGAGTGCCCGCCTACGAGCAGTACTTC
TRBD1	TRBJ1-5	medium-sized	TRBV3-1	CASSPRPDREGNQPQHF	TGTGCCAGCAGCCCCCGTCCGGACAGGGAAGGCAATCAGCCCCAGCATTTT
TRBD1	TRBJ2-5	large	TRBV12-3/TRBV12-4	CASSFSGTGMLKETQYF	TGTGCCAGCAGTTTTTCTGGGACAGGGATGCTGAAAGAGACCCAGTACTTC
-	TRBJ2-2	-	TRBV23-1	CASSQLSDSNTGELFF	TGCGCCAGCAGTCAACTATCAGATTCTAACACCGGGGAGCTGTTTTTT
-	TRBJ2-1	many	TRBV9	CASSAELHSSYNEQFF	TGTGCCAGCAGCGCGGAGTTGCACAGCTCCTACAATGAGCAGTTCTTC
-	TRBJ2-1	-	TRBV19	CASSPLTLAAFNEQFF	TGTGCCAGTAGTCCATTGACTTTAGCGGCCTTCAATGAGCAGTTCTTC
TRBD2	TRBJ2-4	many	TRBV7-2	CASSLESGKRDVQYF	TGTGCCAGCAGCTTAGAAAGCGGGAAAAGAGATGTTCAGTACTTC
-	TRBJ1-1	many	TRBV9	CASSVASTPQGEAFF	TGTGCCAGCAGCGTAGCTTCCACCCCACAGGGTGAAGCTTTCTTT
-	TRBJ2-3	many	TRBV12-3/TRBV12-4	CASRAGVSTDTQYF	TGTGCCAGCAGAGCAGGGGTGAGCACAGATACGCAGTATTTT
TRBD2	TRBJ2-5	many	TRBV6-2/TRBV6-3	CASRLAAQETQYF	TGTGCCAGCAGGCTAGCGGCCCAAGAGACCCAGTACTTC
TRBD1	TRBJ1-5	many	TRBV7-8	CASTSGTGGSGNQPQHF	TGTGCCAGCACTTCCGGGACAGGGGGTTCAGGCAATCAGCCCCAGCATTTT
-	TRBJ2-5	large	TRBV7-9	CASSPARGGETQYF	TGTGCCAGCAGCCCAGCAAGGGGCGGCGAGACCCAGTACTTC
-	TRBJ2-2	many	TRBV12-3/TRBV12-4	CASSPSSGWGGELFF	TGTGCCAGCAGCCCCTCGTCAGGGTGGGGCGGGGAGCTGTTTTTT
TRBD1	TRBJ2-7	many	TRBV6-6	CASSYGGQGAYEQYF	TGTGCCAGCAGTTACGGAGGACAGGGGGCTTACGAGCAGTACTTC
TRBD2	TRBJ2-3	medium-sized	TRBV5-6	CASSSLAGGSDTQYF	TGTGCCAGCAGCTCCTTAGCGGGGGGGTCGGATACGCAGTATTTT
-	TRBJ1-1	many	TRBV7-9	CASSSAVDRAEAFF	TGTGCCAGCAGCTCCGCAGTCGACCGGGCTGAAGCTTTCTTT
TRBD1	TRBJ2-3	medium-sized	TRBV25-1	CASGPGTASTDTQYF	TGTGCCAGCGGGCCCGGGACAGCAAGCACAGATACGCAGTATTTT